This TCR beta chain originates from a study of cytomegalovirus exposure and HLA in healthy donors. A word on this clone: What it binds is not known.

This CDR3 has 15 residues. Per the germline V gene, CDR1 is SGHTA and CDR2 is FQGNSA. The V gene lost 6 bases and the J gene lost 2 bases, with 11 bases spanning the gap. The PCR employed 60 Vbeta primers together with 13 Jbeta primers. Profiling relied on immunoSEQ multiplex PCR, and the TCRdb table lists in-frame clones only, not all of them. The repertoire has about 120,000 clones, roughly 75% of them found once; the top ten carry under 13%. Whole-study results and caveats: A later analysis reportedly found fewer N-insertions in an Asian-associated ancestry cluster than the roughly 730-donor mean. Listed as cytomegalovirus-associated were 164 TCR beta chains. It was likely that a cluster of highly shared sequence variants was a sequencing artifact.

V gene TRBV7-2 combines with J gene TRBJ2-6; weak D call: TRBD1 (5 bases). The receptor was isolated from a young man in good health and CMV-seropositive. Sequenced sample: PBMCs. The CDR3 DNA follows: TGTGCCAGCAGGATCACAGGACCTGGGGCCAACGTCCTGACTTTC. This gives the protein CASRITGPGANVLTF.